This T cell receptor beta chain was found in a study of immune aging and cytomegalovirus after organ transplant (dated by TCRdb to about 2021). Regarding the complete study: All transplant recipients received three-drug immunosuppression with prednisone, tacrolimus, and mycophenolate. The research as a whole found: TEMRA cells made up a larger share of large clones, and the seven largest clones (roughly 2,000 cells) gained aged and TEMRA cells while losing TCM cells. Following viremia, cells with an aged phenotype rose post-transplant no matter the clone size, with the increase showing up earlier in large clones (days 200-264) than in small clones. Because CD57 was not measured in the sequencing data, a conservative gene-based aging definition was used instead.

This specimen's time point label, interpreted: five sample-tagged time points from pre-transplant (day -1) to day 368 post-transplant, pooled. After thawing, PBMC were stimulated with a CMV IE-1 overlapping peptide library for 12 to 13 hours, with no transport inhibitors added. After thawing, cells were rested overnight and were then stimulated in R10 medium with CD28/CD49d costimulation. The IE-1 peptide library was composed of 15-amino-acid peptides with overlaps of 11 amino acids. Each time point was barcoded using BD Single-Cell Multiplexing Kit Sample Tags, after which the barcoded samples were pooled and stained with oligo-conjugated anti-CD45RA plus sorting antibodies. A BD FACSAria III was used to sort CMV-responsive CD8+CD137+ and CD4+CD154+ T cells at 4-way purity. Blood samples were drawn into EDTA vacutainers and processed by Ficoll gradient within 1-24 hours. The library was made by single-cell sequencing. Instrument used: Illumina NovaSeq 6000. For cell capture and library preparation, the team used the BD Rhapsody Targeted mRNA and AbSeq Reagent Kit in a microwell format. The libraries included TCR, sample tags, AbSeq, and targeted mRNA drawn from the Human T-Cell Expression Panel together with custom TOX and TOX2 primers. Libraries were sequenced on an Illumina NovaSeq. Processing in the source paper ran as follows. The analysis covered about 10,000 cells in total, of which about 7,300 were CD8 T cells and around 4,000 were CD8 T cells with an identifiable TCR CDR3. The BD Rhapsody Targeted Analysis Pipeline, including V(D)J processing, was run on the Seven Bridges Genomics platform to process the raw data. SeqGeq 1.6.0 was used for quality control, Sample Tag demultiplexing with Lex-BDSMK, clone identification with VDJ Explorer, and Seurat clustering. A clone was considered non-expanded if it made up <1% of CD8 T cells, and considered a clonal expansion if it made up >2.5% of the sample. Starting from the raw public reads, TCRdb applied fastp trimming at Q25, assembled clones with MiXCR and retained in-frame beta chains. One record per CDR3 amino acid sequence lists the most common genes and DNA. TCRdb's processing, not the study's, gives the V and J calls here. Across this sample there are tens of thousands of distinct CDR3 sequences, with 36% seen only once. The ten largest clonotypes hold 20% to 25% of the sample.

In its sample, this clonotype was seen many times. No antigen is known for it. Per-nucleotide qualities are absent, and no much larger clonotype sits a single base away. The sample in question was CMV peptide-activated CD4+ and CD8+ T cells sorted from blood, obtained at five time points, pooled. The cell subset or site label, as the study defines it: sorted CD8+CD137+ and CD4+CD154+ T cells after 12 h CMV IE-1 peptide stimulation. This receptor was taken from a female donor who had a heart transplant and CMV viremia.

CDR3 loop: CASRHLAGVSTDTQYF. The DNA reads as follows: TGTGCCAGCAGACACCTAGCGGGAGTGAGTACAGATACGCAGTATTTT. Rearrangement joined TRBV6-2 or TRBV6-3 to TRBJ2-3, and TRBD2 matches 10 of the central bases. CDR1 and CDR2 are read off the germline V gene as MNHEY and SVGEGT. The CDR3 sequence holds 16 residues, the cysteine and phenylalanine included. Just the 48-base CDR3 DNA is kept, in frame starting at base 1. V loses 6 bases at its end and J loses 3 bases; junction bases beyond the gene matches: 9.